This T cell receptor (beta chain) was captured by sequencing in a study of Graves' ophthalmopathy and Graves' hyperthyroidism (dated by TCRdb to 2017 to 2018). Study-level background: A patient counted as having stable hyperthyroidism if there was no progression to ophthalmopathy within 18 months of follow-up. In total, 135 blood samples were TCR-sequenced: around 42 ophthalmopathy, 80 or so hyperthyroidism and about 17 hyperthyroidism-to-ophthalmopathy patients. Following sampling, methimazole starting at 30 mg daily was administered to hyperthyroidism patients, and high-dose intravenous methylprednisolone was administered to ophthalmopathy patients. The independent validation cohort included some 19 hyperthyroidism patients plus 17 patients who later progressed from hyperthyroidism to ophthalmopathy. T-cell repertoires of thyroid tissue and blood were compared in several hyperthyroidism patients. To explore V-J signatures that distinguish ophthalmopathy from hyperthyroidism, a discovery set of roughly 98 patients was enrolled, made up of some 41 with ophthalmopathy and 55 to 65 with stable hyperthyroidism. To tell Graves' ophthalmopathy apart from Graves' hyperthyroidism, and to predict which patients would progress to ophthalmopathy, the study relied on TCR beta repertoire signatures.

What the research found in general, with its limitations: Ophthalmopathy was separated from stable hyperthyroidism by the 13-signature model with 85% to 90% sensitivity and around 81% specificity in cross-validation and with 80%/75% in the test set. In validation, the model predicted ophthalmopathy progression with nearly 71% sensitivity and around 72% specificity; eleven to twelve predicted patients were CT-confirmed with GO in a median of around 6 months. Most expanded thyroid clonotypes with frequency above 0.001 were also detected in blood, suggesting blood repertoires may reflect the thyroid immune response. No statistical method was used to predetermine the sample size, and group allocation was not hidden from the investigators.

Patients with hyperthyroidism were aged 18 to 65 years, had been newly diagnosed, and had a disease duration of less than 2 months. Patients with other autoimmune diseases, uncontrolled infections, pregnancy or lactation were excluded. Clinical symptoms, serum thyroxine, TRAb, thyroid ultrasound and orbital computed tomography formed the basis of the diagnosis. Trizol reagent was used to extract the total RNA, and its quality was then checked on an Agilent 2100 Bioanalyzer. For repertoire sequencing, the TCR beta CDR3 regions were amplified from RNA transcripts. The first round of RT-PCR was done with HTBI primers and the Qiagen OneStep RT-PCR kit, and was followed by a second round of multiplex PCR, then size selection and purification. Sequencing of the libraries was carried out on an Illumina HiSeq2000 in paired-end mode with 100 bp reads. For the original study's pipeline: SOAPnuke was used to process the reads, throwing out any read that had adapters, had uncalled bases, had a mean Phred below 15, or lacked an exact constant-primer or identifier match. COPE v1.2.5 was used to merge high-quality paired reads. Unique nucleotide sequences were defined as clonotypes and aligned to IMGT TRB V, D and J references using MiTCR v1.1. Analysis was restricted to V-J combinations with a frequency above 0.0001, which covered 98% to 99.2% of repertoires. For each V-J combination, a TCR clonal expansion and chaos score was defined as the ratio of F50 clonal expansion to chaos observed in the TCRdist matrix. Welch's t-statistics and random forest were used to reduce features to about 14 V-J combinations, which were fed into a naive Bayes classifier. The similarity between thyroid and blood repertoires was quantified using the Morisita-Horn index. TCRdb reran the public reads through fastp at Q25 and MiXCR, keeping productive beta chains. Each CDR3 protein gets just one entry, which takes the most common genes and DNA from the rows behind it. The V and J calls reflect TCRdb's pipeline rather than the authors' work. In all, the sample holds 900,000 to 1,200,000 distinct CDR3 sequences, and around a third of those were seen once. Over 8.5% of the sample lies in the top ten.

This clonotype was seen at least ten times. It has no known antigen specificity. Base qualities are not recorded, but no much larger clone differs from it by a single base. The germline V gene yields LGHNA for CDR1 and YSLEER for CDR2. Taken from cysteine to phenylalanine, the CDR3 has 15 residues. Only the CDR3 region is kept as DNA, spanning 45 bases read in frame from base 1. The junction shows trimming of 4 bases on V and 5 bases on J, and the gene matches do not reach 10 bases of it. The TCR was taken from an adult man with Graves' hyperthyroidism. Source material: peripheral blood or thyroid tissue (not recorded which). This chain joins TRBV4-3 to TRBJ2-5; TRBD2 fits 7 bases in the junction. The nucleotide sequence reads TGCGCCAGCAGCCCGATCGCTCAGCGGGGTGAGACCCAGTACTTC. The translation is CASSPIAQRGETQYF.